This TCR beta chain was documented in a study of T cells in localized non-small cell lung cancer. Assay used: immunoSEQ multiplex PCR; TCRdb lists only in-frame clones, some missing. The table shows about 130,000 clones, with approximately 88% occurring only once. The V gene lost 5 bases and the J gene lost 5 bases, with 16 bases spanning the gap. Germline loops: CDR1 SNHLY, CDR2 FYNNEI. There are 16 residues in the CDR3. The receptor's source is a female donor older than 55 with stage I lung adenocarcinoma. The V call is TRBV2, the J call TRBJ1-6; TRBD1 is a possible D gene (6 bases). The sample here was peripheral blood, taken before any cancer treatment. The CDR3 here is CASSLRGGRDNSPLHF. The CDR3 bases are TGTGCCAGCAGTCTGAGGGGGGGACGGGATAATTCACCCCTCCACTTT.